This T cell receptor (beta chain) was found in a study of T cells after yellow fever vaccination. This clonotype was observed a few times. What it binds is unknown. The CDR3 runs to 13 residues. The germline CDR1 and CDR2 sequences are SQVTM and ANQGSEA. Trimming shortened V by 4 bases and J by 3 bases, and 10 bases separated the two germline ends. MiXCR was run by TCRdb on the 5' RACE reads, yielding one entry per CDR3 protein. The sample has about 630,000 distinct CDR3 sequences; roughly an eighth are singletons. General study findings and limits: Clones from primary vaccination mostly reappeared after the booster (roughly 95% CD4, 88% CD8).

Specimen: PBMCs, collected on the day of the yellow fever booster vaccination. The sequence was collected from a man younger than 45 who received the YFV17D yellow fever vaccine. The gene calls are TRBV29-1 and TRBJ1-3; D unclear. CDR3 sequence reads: CSVGSVVGNTIYF. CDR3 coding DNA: TGCAGCGTTGGATCGGTAGTTGGAAACACCATATATTTT.